One sample yielded the 22 T cell receptor beta chains listed below, sequenced in a study of cytomegalovirus exposure and HLA in healthy donors. PCR used 60 Vbeta primers and 13 Jbeta primers. Using immunoSEQ multiplex PCR, the repertoire was profiled, and TCRdb retains in-frame clones only, with some absent. The table shows 150,000 or so clones, with around 74% occurring only once. The sequencing sample was made of PBMCs. These receptor sequences come from a female donor in good health and CMV-seronegative.

V usage is TRBV5-1 and J usage is TRBJ2-5, with 7 positions matching TRBD2. Germline V gives CDR1 SGHRS, CDR2 YFSETQ. The CDR3 has 15 residues. J was trimmed by 3 bases and V by 2 bases; bases with no gene match: 7. The CDR3 DNA follows: TGCGCCAGCAGCTTCGGGGCGGGGAGGGAAGAGACCCAGTACTTC. This codes for CASSFGAGREETQYF.

Here the CDR3 reads CASSLDPGANTYEQYF. In nucleotides, the CDR3 is TGTGCCAGCAGCTTAGATCCAGGGGCGAATACCTACGAGCAGTACTTC. This sequence joins TRBV7-2 and TRBJ2-7, with D possibly being TRBD1 (6 bases). The ends were cut back, 1 base at V and 2 bases at J, with 15 bases in the middle. CDR1 is SGHTA and CDR2 is FQGNSA in the germline V gene. The CDR3 length is 16 residues.

A single count supports this clone. The V and J genes are TRBV27 and TRBJ2-3, with D maybe TRBD1 (6 bases). CDR3 size: 16 residues. V lost 1 base to trimming and J lost 2 bases, with 13 bases between them. Germline V gene sequence: CDR1 MNHEY, CDR2 SMNVEV (reference sequence). The CDR3, as DNA: TGTGCCAGCAGTTTATATCCCGGACAGACCACAGATACGCAGTATTTT. It encodes CASSLYPGQTTDTQYF.

V is TRBV6-6 and J is TRBJ1-1, with 8 bases identical to TRBD1. The V gene end was trimmed by 4 bases and the J gene end by 0 bases; junction bases not matched to a gene: 4. The germline CDR1 and CDR2 sequences are MNHNY and SVGAGI (reference sequence). The CDR3 contains 15 residues. The CDR3 here is CASSWGDRMNTEAFF. Here the CDR3 DNA reads TGTGCCAGCAGTTGGGGGGACAGGATGAACACTGAAGCTTTCTTT.

This clone was detected only a few times. Additional DNA sequences in this sample encode the identical CDR3. The V and J genes are TRBV5-4 and TRBJ2-7; perhaps TRBD1 as D (6 bases). Germline CDR1 is SGHNT and CDR2 is YYREEE (reference sequence). V lost 1 base to trimming and J lost 4 bases, with 12 bases between them. This CDR3 comprises 14 residues. The CDR3 protein is CASSLSRGAYEQYF. The CDR3 region has the DNA TGTGCCAGCAGCTTGAGCAGGGGCGCTTACGAGCAGTACTTC.

This clone was detected once. The chain couples TRBV5-5 to TRBJ2-7; tentative D call: TRBD1 (5 bases). V was pared by 7 bases and J by 2 bases, with 16 bases between. The CDR3 is made up of 14 amino acids. Germline V lookup: CDR1 SGHKS, CDR2 YYEKEE (reference sequence). Written as DNA, the CDR3 is TGTGCCAGCTATCGGGCAGGGCTTCCCTACGAGCAGTACTTC. Translated, it gives CASYRAGLPYEQYF.

The chain couples TRBV5-1 to TRBJ1-5, with 8 bases matching TRBD1. The CDR3 contains 14 residues. Germline CDR1 SGHRS, CDR2 YFSETQ. V dropped 4 bases and J dropped 7; count of bases not matched to a gene: 7. CDR3 bases: TGCGCCAGCAGCCTCGGGACAGGTCAACAGCCCCAGCATTTT. Its protein is CASSLGTGQQPQHF.

The V gene is TRBV7-8, the J gene TRBJ2-7, with D possibly matching TRBD2 (6 bases). Germline V gene lookup returns CDR1 SGHVS and CDR2 FQNEAQ. The V end was cut by 2 bases, the J end by 1 base, with 12 bases between. The CDR3 sequence is 15 residues long. The CDR3 here is CASSLTAGRSYEQYF. The CDR3 DNA reads TGTGCCAGCAGCTTAACGGCGGGGCGATCCTACGAGCAGTACTTC. Full variable domain (remainder filled in from reference TRBV7-8 and TRBJ2-7): GAGVSQSPRYKVAKRGQDVALRCDPISGHVSLFWYQQALGQGPEFLTYFQNEAQLDKSGLPSDRFFAERPEGSVSTLKIQRTQQEDSAVYLCASSLTAGRSYEQYFGPGTRLTVT.

The chain combines TRBV20-1 with TRBJ2-5, with unresolved D. V lost 7 bases, J lost 2 bases, and 8 bases lay in between. The CDR3 spans 11 residues. Per the germline V gene, CDR1 is DFQATT and CDR2 is SNEGSKA (reference sequence). CDR3 residues: CSGPLQETQYF. The CDR3 bases are TGCAGTGGCCCCCTACAAGAGACCCAGTACTTC.

The chain couples TRBV25-1 to TRBJ2-6, with 10 bases aligning to TRBD1. Per germline, CDR1 MGHDK and CDR2 SYGVNS. Unmatched junction bases numbered 1, after V lost 5 bases and J lost 0 bases. This CDR3 is built from 16 residues. CDR3 loop: CASSRTGGSGANVLTF. The CDR3 DNA reads TGTGCCAGCAGTCGGACAGGGGGCTCTGGGGCCAACGTCCTGACTTTC.

This chain connects TRBV21-1 to TRBJ1-1. TRBV21-1 is a recognized pseudogene. This CDR3 has 12 residues. The CDR3 DNA sequence: TGTGCCAGCCGCGCGGAGGGAGAAGTAGCTTTCTTT. Protein product: CASRAEGEVAFF.

V is TRBV6-5 and J is TRBJ1-2; 9 positions agree with TRBD1. This CDR3 has 14 residues. With V trimmed by 2 bases and J by 2 bases, 0 bases remained unmatched. Germline values: CDR1 MNHEY, CDR2 SVGAGI. The CDR3 bases are TGTGCCAGCAGTTACGGGACAGGGAACTATGGCTACACCTTC. This translates into CASSYGTGNYGYTF.

This rearrangement joins TRBV12-5 to TRBJ2-2, with 10 bases identical to TRBD1. Germline V lookup: CDR1 LGHNT, CDR2 FRNRAP. V trimming: 2 bases; J trimming: 0 bases; junction bases outside the gene matches: 12. The CDR3 spans 20 residues. The CDR3, as DNA: TGTGCTAGTGGTTTGTCGAGATCAGGACAGGGGGTCGCGAACACCGGGGAGCTGTTTTTT. This codes for CASGLSRSGQGVANTGELFF. The variable domain in full, with the rest retrieved from reference TRBV12-5 and TRBJ2-2, is DARVTQTPRHKVTEMGQEVTMRCQPILGHNTVFWYRQTMMQGLELLAYFRNRAPLDDSGMPKDRFSAEMPDATLATLKIQPSEPRDSAVYFCASGLSRSGQGVANTGELFFGEGSRLTVL.

This sequence joins TRBV6-1 and TRBJ1-1, with D unresolved. With 5 bases removed from V and 2 bases from J, the gap between germline ends came to 3 bases. The CDR3 length is 11 residues. Germline V gives CDR1 MNHNS, CDR2 SASEGT. CDR3 coding DNA: TGTGCCAGCAGTCGTAACACTGAAGCTTTCTTT. Translated, it gives CASSRNTEAFF.

This chain uses TRBV7-9 with TRBJ2-5; 7 nucleotides line up with TRBD2. CDR3 length: 14 residues. V trimming: 5 bases; J trimming: 9 bases; junction bases outside the gene matches: 12. The germline V gene encodes CDR1 SEHNR and CDR2 FQNEAQ (reference sequence). The CDR3 DNA follows: TGTGCCAGCAGCCGCTTGTGGGGGGGGATACCCCAGTACTTC. Protein: CASSRLWGGIPQYF.

This chain uses TRBV23-1 with TRBJ2-7; TRBD2 agrees at 15 bases. TRBV23-1 is an ORF, with its function uncertain. This CDR3 is built from 17 residues. After removal of 4 bases from V and 4 bases from J, the junction contained 8 bases not matched to a gene. CDR3 protein: CASSRAGTSGRRYEQYF. In DNA, the CDR3 is TGCGCCAGCAGTCGGGCCGGGACTAGCGGGAGGAGGTACGAGCAGTACTTC.

The gene calls are TRBV5-1 and TRBJ2-5; D remains unclear. Germline V gene data show CDR1 as SGHRS and CDR2 as YFSETQ. The CDR3 covers 12 residues. Deletions cut 5 bases from V and 5 bases from J, with 10 bases between. The CDR3 spells CASSHPRETQYF. The CDR3 DNA reads as TGCGCCAGCAGTCATCCGCGGGAGACCCAGTACTTC.

The chain employs TRBV4-1 and TRBJ2-4; 12 bases are shared with TRBD2. CDR3 length: 17 amino acids. The V and J ends lost 2 bases and 3 bases, in that order; junction bases with no gene match: 5. Germline V gene sequence: CDR1 MGHRA, CDR2 YSYEKL. The CDR3 sequence is CASSQPTSGGLKNIQYF. CDR3 nucleotides: TGCGCCAGCAGCCAACCGACTAGCGGGGGACTCAAAAACATTCAGTACTTC.

The chain uses TRBV18 and TRBJ1-5; D is undetermined. Germline CDR1 reads KGHSH; CDR2 reads LQKENI. The CDR3 spans 15 residues. V shed 2 bases and J shed 4 bases, with 12 bases lying between them. The CDR3 nucleotides read TGTGCCAGCTCACCAACGTCCTCGAGGAATCAGCCCCAGCATTTT. Its translation is CASSPTSSRNQPQHF. The full variable domain, rest sourced from reference TRBV18 and TRBJ1-5, is NAGVMQNPRHLVRRRGQEARLRCSPMKGHSHVYWYRQLPEEGLKFMVYLQKENIIDESGMPKERFSAEFPKEGPSILRIQQVVRGDSAAYFCASSPTSSRNQPQHFGDGTRLSIL.

The gene calls are TRBV7-2 and TRBJ2-7; D possibly corresponds to TRBD2 (6 bases). CDR3 length: 13 residues. CDR1 SGHTA and CDR2 FQGNSA come from the germline V gene. Trimming took 0 bases from V and 3 from J, leaving 6 bases between them. CDR3 amino acids: CASSLATSYEQYF. CDR3 bases: TGTGCCAGCAGCTTAGCGACTAGCTACGAGCAGTACTTC.

V and J are TRBV7-2 and TRBJ2-7, with D hard to call. V shed 5 bases and J shed 2 bases, with 16 bases lying between them. Germline V gives CDR1 SGHTA, CDR2 FQGNSA. CDR3 length: 15 residues. The CDR3 sequence is CASSVGGASPYEQYF. CDR3 DNA: TGTGCCAGCAGCGTCGGTGGAGCTAGTCCCTACGAGCAGTACTTC.

The chain recombines TRBV7-9 with TRBJ2-5; possible D gene TRBD2, 7 bases. Deletions cut 2 bases from V and 4 bases from J, with 14 bases between. This CDR3 has 15 residues. Germline assignment: CDR1 SEHNR and CDR2 FQNEAQ (reference sequence). CDR3 amino acids: CASSLKGGVGETQYF. CDR3 coding DNA: TGTGCCAGCAGCTTAAAGGGGGGGGTAGGAGAGACCCAGTACTTC.